Presented here are 11 T cell receptor beta chains from one specimen sequenced in a study of cytomegalovirus exposure and HLA in healthy donors. Measured with immunoSEQ multiplex PCR; TCRdb has only the in-frame clones, and not every one. Counted here are a few hundred thousand clones, about 90% occurring once; the ten biggest clones make up more than 10%. Sequencing used PBMCs. Receptors were obtained from a man between 18 and 29 years old in good health and CMV-seropositive.

The chain couples TRBV18 to TRBJ1-1; the D gene is possibly TRBD1 (6 bases). Germline CDR1 reads KGHSH; CDR2 reads LQKENI. Deletions cut 8 bases from V and 3 bases from J, with 13 bases between. CDR3 length equals 13 residues. The CDR3 region is CASRGGMDTEAFF. Written as DNA, the CDR3 is TGTGCCAGCAGGGGGGGTATGGACACTGAAGCTTTCTTT.

This chain links TRBV30 with TRBJ2-7; maybe TRBD1 (6 bases). The CDR3 loop spans 13 amino acids. Trimming took 0 bases from V and 2 from J, leaving 8 bases between them. The germline gives CDR1 GTSNPN, CDR2 SVGIG (reference sequence). The DNA for the CDR3 is TGTGCCTGGAGTGTGGGGGCAACCTACGAGCAGTACTTC. It translates to CAWSVGATYEQYF.

This chain uses TRBV4-1 with TRBJ1-2; 8 bases fit TRBD1. The junction had 5 bases not matched to a gene; V was cut back by 6 bases and J by 2 bases. Germline CDR1 reads MGHRA; CDR2 reads YSYEKL. CDR3 length: 14 residues. This CDR3 reads CASSPNRGNYGYTF. In nucleotides, the CDR3 is TGCGCCAGCAGTCCGAACAGGGGGAACTATGGCTACACCTTC.

The rearrangement joins TRBV27 to TRBJ2-7; 11 bases line up with TRBD2. The J segment lost 6 bases and the V segment lost 4 bases, leaving 8 bases of the junction unmatched. Germline CDR1 is MNHEY and CDR2 is SMNVEV (reference sequence). This CDR3 has 15 residues. CDR3 in DNA: TGTGCCAGCAGTTCCCTAACTGGACTAGCGGGCGAGCAGTACTTC. This encodes CASSSLTGLAGEQYF.

The rearrangement joins TRBV6-1 to TRBJ2-1, with 8 bases identical to TRBD2. This CDR3 is 14 amino acids long. Losses at the gene ends were 4 bases for V and 5 bases for J; bases not matched to a gene: 4. The V gene's germline CDR1 is MNHNS and CDR2 SASEGT. The CDR3 DNA sequence: TGTGCCAGCAGTGTTGCGGGAGGCAACAATGAGCAGTTCTTC. This sequence encodes CASSVAGGNNEQFF.

The chain recombines TRBV7-2 with TRBJ2-1, with D possibly being TRBD2 (5 bases). Germline CDR1 reads SGHTA; CDR2 reads FQGNSA. V shed 0 bases and J shed 4 bases, with 7 bases lying between them. The CDR3 extends over 14 amino acids. The chain's CDR3 is CASSLAAAYNEQFF. The DNA for the CDR3 is TGTGCCAGCAGCTTAGCAGCGGCTTACAATGAGCAGTTCTTC.

The genes are TRBV14 and TRBJ1-2; D gene uncertain. CDR1 is SGHDN and CDR2 is FVKESK in the germline V gene. The CDR3 sequence is 15 residues long. V shed 0 bases and J shed 4 bases, with 12 bases lying between them. CDR3 sequence: CASSQDYGSLYGYTF. The CDR3 DNA reads as TGTGCCAGCAGCCAAGATTACGGGTCGCTCTATGGCTACACCTTC.

This chain links TRBV28 with TRBJ2-3; D gene unclear. The CDR3 contains 13 residues. The V gene's germline CDR1 is MDHEN and CDR2 SYDVKM. Trimming removed 2 bases from V and 6 bases from J, with 9 bases in between. The CDR3 nucleotides are TGTGCCAGCAGTTTACCCGACATGGATACGCAGTATTTT. It codes for CASSLPDMDTQYF.

V is TRBV2 and J is TRBJ2-1; 9 positions agree with TRBD2. V lost 7 bases to trimming and J lost 4 bases; unmatched junction nucleotides: 8. This CDR3 comprises 15 residues. In germline, CDR1 is SNHLY, CDR2 FYNNEI. CDR3 residues: CASILLAGQYNEQFF. CDR3 in DNA: TGTGCCAGCATCCTTCTAGCGGGACAGTACAATGAGCAGTTCTTC.

The J gene is TRBJ1-2, the V gene TRBV15; D is undetermined. CDR3 length equals 16 residues. The V and J ends lost 3 bases and 3 bases respectively, with 17 bases between them. Per the germline V gene, CDR1 is LNHNV and CDR2 is YYDKDF (reference sequence). The CDR3 DNA reads as TGTGCCACCAGCAGTAAGCGGAACAGTCTCTACTATGGCTACACCTTC. Its translation: CATSSKRNSLYYGYTF. Drawing the rest from reference TRBV15 and TRBJ1-2, the complete variable domain is DAMVIQNPRYQVTQFGKPVTLSCSQTLNHNVMYWYQQKSSQAPKLLFHYYDKDFNNEADTPDNFQSRRPNTSFCFLDIRSPGLGDTAMYLCATSSKRNSLYYGYTFGSGTRLTVV.

This clone appeared a single time. The gene calls are TRBV5-1 and TRBJ2-2; D may be TRBD1 (6 bases). The CDR3 consists of 15 residues. Germline assignment: CDR1 SGHRS and CDR2 YFSETQ. V was cut by 4 bases and J by 6 bases, with 16 bases left in between. The CDR3 DNA is TGCGCCAGCAGCCTGGGACAAGGGGATTCCGGGGAGCTGTTTTTT. Protein sequence: CASSLGQGDSGELFF.